This section outlines one T cell receptor beta chain sequence together with its context. Its antigen is not identified. This CDR3 region has 14 residues. Germline V CDR1 and CDR2: LNHDA, SQIVND (reference sequence). Trimming stripped 7 bases from V and 3 bases from J, with 10 bases between. Only in-frame clones appear in the TCRdb table, and some are missing; sequencing was by immunoSEQ multiplex PCR. The sample shows around 26,000 clones, less than 90% of them seen only once. This record comes from a study of OX40 agonist ivuxolimab in advanced cancers. Study-level results: Average numbers of expanded clones were greater in CD8+ T cells than in CD4+.

The chain employs TRBV19 and TRBJ1-6; no clear D gene. The source of this sequence is an adult with an advanced solid tumor such as melanoma, head and neck, liver or kidney cancer. The sample consisted of CD4+ or CD8+ T cells sorted from blood, taken in a trial of the OX40 agonist ivuxolimab. This chain's CDR3 is CASNDVRYNSPLHF. The CDR3 nucleotides read TGTGCCAGTAACGACGTACGCTATAATTCACCCCTCCACTTT.